These 25 T cell receptor beta chains originate from one sample sequenced in a study of regulatory T cells in long-lasting Graves disease. Construction of TCR beta libraries relied on iRepertoire HTBI primers and on Arm-PCR targeting CDR3 regions. One entry per CDR3 protein results from TCRdb running MiXCR on the multiplex PCR reads. The table includes a few hundred thousand distinct CDR3 sequences, less than 25% detected once. The time point denotes: persistent/refractory GD, antithyroid drugs over 5 years with positive TRAb. From RNA extracted from PBMCs, the TCR library was made. The sample here was peripheral blood mononuclear cells (PBMCs), taken when the disease was refractory, from a patient treated with antithyroid drugs. The receptor source for this set is a female donor with Graves disease.

Many counts were recorded for this clonotype. In DNA form, the CDR3 reads TGTGCCATCAGTGAAGGGACAAGGGTTCAGCCCCAGCATTTT. Translated: CAISEGTRVQPQHF. The chain employs TRBV10-3 and TRBJ1-5; perhaps TRBD1 as D (6 bases). Germline values: CDR1 ENHRY, CDR2 SYGVKD. This CDR3 has 14 residues. V was shortened by 3 bases and J by 6 bases, with 12 bases between the two germline ends.

The chain has TRBV7-9 and TRBJ1-1; D is possibly TRBD1 (6 bases). Germline-derived CDR1 and CDR2 are SEHNR and FQNEAQ (reference sequence). Trimming stripped 4 bases from V and 10 bases from J, with 19 bases between. The CDR3 covers 14 residues. The CDR3 sequence: CASSSQTGRRTAFF. CDR3 coding DNA: TGTGCCAGCAGCTCCCAGACAGGCCGTCGAACAGCTTTCTTT.

There are a few counts of this clonotype. This chain links TRBV19 with TRBJ2-7, with 7 positions matching TRBD1. The CDR3 runs to 13 residues. The junction had 4 bases not matched to a gene; V was cut back by 1 base and J by 7 bases. Germline CDR1 is LNHDA and CDR2 is SQIVND (reference sequence). In DNA, the CDR3 is TGTGCCAGTAGTATAGGGACAGGCCAGGAGCAGTACTTC. Translation: CASSIGTGQEQYF.

This chain connects TRBV6-2 or TRBV6-3 to TRBJ1-5, with a tentative D call TRBD1 (6 bases). The CDR3 has 14 residues. Germline V gives CDR1 MNHEY, CDR2 SVGEGT. With 6 bases removed from V and 5 bases from J, the gap between germline ends came to 14 bases. Here the CDR3 reads CASSIDRSDQPQHF. In nucleotides, the CDR3 is TGTGCCAGCAGCATCGACAGGTCCGATCAGCCCCAGCATTTT.

The chain couples TRBV9 to TRBJ2-3; 9 nucleotides align to TRBD2. This CDR3 is built from 17 residues. The germline V gene has CDR1 SGDLS and CDR2 YYNGEE. V shed 4 bases and J 3 bases; nucleotides not matched to a gene: 12. The chain's CDR3 is CASSSSIAGAETDTQYF. CDR3 DNA: TGTGCCAGCAGCTCCAGTATAGCGGGGGCGGAGACAGATACGCAGTATTTT.

This clonotype came up a few times. For the CDR3, the DNA is TGTGCCAGCAGACCAGCACTACTCGTCAGCGGAGGGCAGTACTTC. Translated, it gives CASRPALLVSGGQYF. The chain is built from TRBV12-3 or TRBV12-4 and TRBJ2-7, with a possible D match to TRBD2 (5 bases). Trimming left V 6 bases short and J 9 bases short, with 24 bases between. This CDR3 has 15 amino acids.

V usage is TRBV7-9 and J usage is TRBJ2-1; 8 bases agree with TRBD2. Germline V gene lookup returns CDR1 SEHNR and CDR2 FQNEAQ (reference sequence). This CDR3 is 13 amino acids long. The junction had 3 bases not matched to a gene; V was cut back by 3 bases and J by 8 bases. This CDR3 reads CASSFGLADEQFF. The CDR3 coding sequence is TGTGCCAGCAGCTTCGGACTAGCAGATGAGCAGTTCTTC.

There are many counts of this clonotype. The chain combines TRBV28 with TRBJ2-7; D may be TRBD2 (6 bases). V shed 3 bases and J shed 1 base, with 10 bases lying between them. The CDR3 length is 14 residues. From germline, CDR1 is MDHEN and CDR2 SYDVKM. CDR3 protein: CASSFGRGSYEQYF. The CDR3 nucleotides are TGTGCCAGCAGTTTTGGCCGGGGGTCCTACGAGCAGTACTTC.

This clonotype was counted a few times. The V and J genes are TRBV7-2 and TRBJ2-7, with D hard to call. Germline CDR1 SGHTA, CDR2 FQGNSA. The CDR3 totals 14 residues. Trimming took off 1 base at V and 0 bases at J, with 7 bases between the two ends. The CDR3 protein is CASSLGPTSYEQYF. The CDR3 region has the DNA TGTGCCAGCAGCTTAGGGCCTACCTCCTACGAGCAGTACTTC.

This clonotype was recorded at least ten times. The V gene is TRBV6-1, the J gene TRBJ2-5; D is uncertain. The length of the CDR3 is 12 residues. V dropped 5 bases and J dropped 5 bases, with 9 bases sitting between them. Germline lookup yields CDR1 MNHNS and CDR2 SASEGT. This CDR3 reads CASSTQWETQYF. CDR3 in DNA: TGTGCCAGCAGTACCCAATGGGAGACCCAGTACTTC.

This clonotype was detected many times. The CDR3 loop reads CASNRPGTGIYEQYF. CDR3 DNA sequence: TGTGCCAGCAATAGGCCAGGGACAGGGATCTACGAGCAGTACTTC. The gene calls are TRBV6-2 or TRBV6-3 and TRBJ2-7, with 9 nucleotides matching TRBD1. Unmatched junction bases numbered 10, after V lost 7 bases and J lost 3 bases. Looked up from germline, CDR1 is MNHEY and CDR2 is SVGEGT. The CDR3 extends over 15 amino acids.

This clonotype was counted ten times or more. The chain employs TRBV6-1 and TRBJ1-1, with D unclear. CDR1 and CDR2 from the germline V gene are MNHNS and SASEGT. The CDR3 is 12 residues long. V shed 10 bases and J shed 4 bases, with 13 bases lying between them. In nucleotides, the CDR3 is TGTGCCACTCTAGACGGTCTCACTGAAGCTTTCTTT. Its protein product is CATLDGLTEAFF.

In regard to this clonotype: A much more abundant neighbour one base away suggests this may be a read error. The chain combines TRBV12-5 with TRBJ1-1; D is uncertain. CDR1 LGHNT and CDR2 FRNRAP come from the germline V gene. This CDR3 has 13 residues. DNA of the CDR3: TGTGCTAGTGGTTTAGCGTTGAACACTGAAACTTTCTTT. Translating it yields CASGLALNTETFF.

This clonotype was observed many times. The chain couples TRBV7-2 to TRBJ2-5; tentative D call: TRBD1 (6 bases). The CDR3 sequence is 14 residues long. Germline loops: CDR1 SGHTA, CDR2 FQGNSA. Trimming cost V 2 bases and J 5 bases, with 12 bases left between them. CDR3 bases: TGTGCCAGCAGCTTATCTCAGGGGTTTGAGACCCAGTACTTC. It is translated as CASSLSQGFETQYF. Full variable domain (remainder filled in from reference TRBV7-2 and TRBJ2-5): GAGVSQSPSNKVTEKGKDVELRCDPISGHTALYWYRQSLGQGLEFLIYFQGNSAPDKSGLPSDRFSAERTGGSVSTLTIQRTQQEDSAVYLCASSLSQGFETQYFGPGTRLLVL.

This clonotype was counted at least ten times. The chain recombines TRBV24-1 with TRBJ2-7; D unresolved. V lost 4 bases to trimming and J lost 0 bases, with 6 bases between them. Germline-derived CDR1 and CDR2 are KGHDR and SFDVKD. The CDR3 length is 13 residues. The CDR3 loop reads CATSEVNSYEQYF. CDR3 in DNA: TGTGCCACCAGTGAGGTAAACTCCTACGAGCAGTACTTC.

Comments on this clonotype: The missing conserved phenylalanine or tryptophan at the end of this CDR3 makes a read error likely. The rearrangement joins TRBV2 to TRBJ1-1; possible D gene TRBD1, 6 bases. With 6 bases removed from V and 4 bases from J, the gap between germline ends came to 15 bases. The CDR3 covers 14 residues. Germline-derived CDR1 and CDR2 are SNHLY and FYNNEI. CDR3 in amino acids: CASSQGGGPTEAFS. CDR3 nucleotides: TGTGCCAGCAGCCAAGGCGGGGGCCCCACTGAAGCTTTCTCT.

Turning to this clonotype: This sequence may be a read error, since a much larger clone differs from it by one base. This chain joins TRBV6-2 or TRBV6-3 and TRBJ1-5, with D possibly being TRBD1 (6 bases). Per germline, CDR1 MNHEY and CDR2 SVGEGT. The CDR3 runs 13 residues. The CDR3 loop reads CASSSGVNGPQRF. The CDR3 DNA follows: TGTGCCAGCAGTTCAGGGGTTAACGGGCCCCAGCGTTTT.

In its sample, this clonotype was seen many times. The genes are TRBV27 and TRBJ2-5; D is tentatively TRBD1 or TRBD2 (6 bases each). The CDR3 consists of 13 residues. The germline V gene has CDR1 MNHEY and CDR2 SMNVEV (reference sequence). Trimming removed 7 bases from V and 5 bases from J, with 14 bases in between. This chain's CDR3 is CASTPVGGETQYF. CDR3 DNA sequence: TGTGCCAGCACTCCCGTAGGGGGGGAGACCCAGTACTTC.

This clonotype was detected ten times or more. The V call is TRBV5-1, the J call TRBJ2-7; no definite D call. V lost 4 bases, J lost 2 bases, and 7 bases lay in between. Germline lookup yields CDR1 SGHRS and CDR2 YFSETQ. The CDR3 is 12 amino acids. The CDR3 region is CASSLRPYEQYF. The CDR3 nucleotides read TGCGCCAGCAGCCTACGTCCCTACGAGCAGTACTTC. The entire variable domain, with the rest obtained from reference TRBV5-1 and TRBJ2-7, is as follows: KAGVTQTPRYLIKTRGQQVTLSCSPISGHRSVSWYQQTPGQGLQFLFEYFSETQRNKGNFPGRFSGRQFSNSRSEMNVSTLELGDSALYLCASSLRPYEQYFGPGTRLTVT.

This chain links TRBV7-9 with TRBJ2-7; possible D gene TRBD2, 6 bases. Germline assignment: CDR1 SEHNR and CDR2 FQNEAQ (reference sequence). The length of the CDR3 is 15 residues. Trimming left V 5 bases short and J 3 bases short, with 17 bases between. CDR3 DNA: TGTGCCAGCAGCAATAGTCTAGCGCCTCTCTACGAGCAGTACTTC. This encodes CASSNSLAPLYEQYF.

This clonotype has at least ten counts. The genes are TRBV7-2 and TRBJ1-1; tentatively, D is TRBD1 (6 bases). Trimming pared 4 bases from V and 3 bases from J, leaving 12 bases between. The germline CDR1 and CDR2 sequences are SGHTA and FQGNSA. The CDR3 is 14 amino acids. The CDR3, as DNA: TGTGCCAGCAGCTGGGGGCCCGGGGACACTGAAGCTTTCTTT. This gives the protein CASSWGPGDTEAFF. The entire variable domain, with the rest obtained from reference TRBV7-2 and TRBJ1-1, is as follows: GAGVSQSPSNKVTEKGKDVELRCDPISGHTALYWYRQSLGQGLEFLIYFQGNSAPDKSGLPSDRFSAERTGGSVSTLTIQRTQQEDSAVYLCASSWGPGDTEAFFGQGTRLTVV.

The chain couples TRBV20-1 to TRBJ1-5, with D perhaps TRBD1 (6 bases). Germline loops: CDR1 DFQATT, CDR2 SNEGSKA (reference sequence). The CDR3 length is 13 residues. V was trimmed by 4 bases and J by 2 bases, leaving 9 bases between them. Here the CDR3 DNA reads TGCAGTGCTACTTACAGGGGCAATCAGCCCCAGCATTTT. It encodes CSATYRGNQPQHF.

The rearrangement uses TRBV7-2 and TRBJ1-5; 8 bases line up with TRBD1. After removal of 5 bases from V and 6 bases from J, the junction contained 9 bases not matched to a gene. CDR1 is SGHTA, CDR2 FQGNSA, per germline. The CDR3 is 15 amino acids. CDR3 protein: CASSSTGGWGQPQHF. CDR3 coding DNA: TGTGCCAGCAGCAGTACAGGGGGGTGGGGTCAGCCCCAGCATTTT.

Only a few counts were recorded for this clonotype. The V call is TRBV20-1, the J call TRBJ2-3; the D call may be TRBD1 or TRBD2 (5 bases each). The germline V gene has CDR1 DFQATT and CDR2 SNEGSKA (reference sequence). The CDR3 loop spans 14 amino acids. V gave up 6 bases and J gave up 2 bases, with 15 bases separating them. Written as DNA, the CDR3 is TGCAGTGCCGTCTCCGGGACCATCACAGATACGCAGTATTTT. Residues: CSAVSGTITDTQYF.

In this sample, this clonotype turned up a few times. The chain links TRBV7-9 to TRBJ1-2, with D maybe TRBD1 (5 bases). The germline gives CDR1 SEHNR, CDR2 FQNEAQ (reference sequence). The CDR3 has 15 amino acids. The germline V and J ends were trimmed by 1 base and 6 bases, with 15 bases remaining between them. The CDR3 DNA reads TGTGCCAGCAGCTTAGAATCCGACAGTTTGGATGGCTACACCTTC. This translates into CASSLESDSLDGYTF.